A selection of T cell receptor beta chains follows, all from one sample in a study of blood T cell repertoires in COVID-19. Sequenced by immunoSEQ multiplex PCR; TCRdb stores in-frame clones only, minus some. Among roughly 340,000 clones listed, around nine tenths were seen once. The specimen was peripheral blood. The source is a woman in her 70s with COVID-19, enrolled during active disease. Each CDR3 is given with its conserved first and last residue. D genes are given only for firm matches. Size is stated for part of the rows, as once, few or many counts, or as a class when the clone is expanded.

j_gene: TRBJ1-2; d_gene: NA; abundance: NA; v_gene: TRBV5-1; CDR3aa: CASSTGSGYTF; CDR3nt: TGCGCCAGCAGCACCGGTAGTGGCTACACCTTC
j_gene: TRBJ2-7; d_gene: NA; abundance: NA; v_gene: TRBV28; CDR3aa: CASIASGVYYEQYF; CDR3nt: TGTGCCAGCATAGCTTCCGGGGTTTACTACGAGCAGTACTTC
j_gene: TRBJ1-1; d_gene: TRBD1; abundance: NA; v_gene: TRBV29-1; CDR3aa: CSVEDSGTANTEAFF; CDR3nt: TGCAGCGTTGAAGATTCAGGGACAGCTAACACTGAAGCTTTCTTT
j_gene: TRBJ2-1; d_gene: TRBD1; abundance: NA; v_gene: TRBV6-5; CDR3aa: CASSLQGAREHEQFF; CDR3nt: TGTGCCAGCAGTTTACAGGGGGCGCGCGAACATGAGCAGTTCTTC
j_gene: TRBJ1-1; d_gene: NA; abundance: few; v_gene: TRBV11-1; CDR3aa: CASSFQANTEAFF; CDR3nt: TGTGCCAGCAGCTTCCAAGCAAACACTGAAGCTTTCTTT
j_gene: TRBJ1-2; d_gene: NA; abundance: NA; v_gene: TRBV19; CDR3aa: CAIHVQGYGYTF; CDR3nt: TGTGCCATCCATGTCCAGGGGTACGGCTACACCTTC
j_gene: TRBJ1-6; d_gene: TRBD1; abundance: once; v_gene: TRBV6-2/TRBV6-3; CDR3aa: CASSYSTGPPINPLHF; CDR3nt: TGTGCCAGCAGTTACTCGACAGGGCCTCCGATAAATCCCCTCCACTTT
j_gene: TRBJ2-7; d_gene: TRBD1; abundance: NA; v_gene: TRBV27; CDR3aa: CASSIMTGAYEQYF; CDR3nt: TGTGCCAGCAGTATTATGACAGGGGCCTACGAGCAGTACTTC
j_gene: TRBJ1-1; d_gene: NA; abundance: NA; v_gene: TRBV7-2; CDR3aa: CASSRTYEAFF; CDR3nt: TGTGCCAGCAGCCGGACATATGAAGCTTTCTTT
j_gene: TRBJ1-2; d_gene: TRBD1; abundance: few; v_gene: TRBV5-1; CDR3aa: CASSLNRDRGGYTF; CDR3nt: TGCGCCAGCAGCTTGAATCGGGACAGAGGTGGCTACACCTTC
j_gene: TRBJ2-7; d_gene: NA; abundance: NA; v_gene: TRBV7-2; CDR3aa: CASSLVGANEQYF; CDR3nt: TGTGCCAGCAGCTTAGTGGGGGCGAACGAGCAGTACTTC
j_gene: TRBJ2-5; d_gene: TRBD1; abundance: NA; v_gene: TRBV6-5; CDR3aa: CASSYSTGTETQYF; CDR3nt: TGTGCCAGCAGTTACTCGACAGGGACAGAGACCCAGTACTTC
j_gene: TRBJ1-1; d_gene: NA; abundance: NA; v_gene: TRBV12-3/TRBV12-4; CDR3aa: CASATGYTEAFF; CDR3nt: TGTGCCAGCGCCACGGGGTACACTGAAGCTTTCTTT
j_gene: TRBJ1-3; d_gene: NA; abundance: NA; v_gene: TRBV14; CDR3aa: CASSQEAGSGNTIYF; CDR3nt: TGTGCCAGCAGCCAAGAGGCAGGGTCTGGAAACACCATATATTTT
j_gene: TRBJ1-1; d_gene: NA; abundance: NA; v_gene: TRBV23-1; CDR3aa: CASTQTVCTEAFF; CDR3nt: TGCGCCAGCACCCAGACTGTCTGCACTGAAGCTTTCTTT
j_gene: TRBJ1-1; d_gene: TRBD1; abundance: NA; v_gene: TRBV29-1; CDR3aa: CSATGTGNTEAFF; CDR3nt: TGCAGCGCGACCGGGACAGGTAACACTGAAGCTTTCTTT
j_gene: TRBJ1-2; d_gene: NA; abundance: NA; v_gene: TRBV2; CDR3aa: CASNRVGYGYTF; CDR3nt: TGTGCCAGCAACAGGGTGGGGTATGGCTACACCTTC
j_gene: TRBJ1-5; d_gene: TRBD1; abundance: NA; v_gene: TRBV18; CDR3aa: CASSLGQVGVNQPQHF; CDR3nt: TGTGCCAGCTCACTAGGACAGGTCGGGGTCAATCAGCCCCAGCATTTT
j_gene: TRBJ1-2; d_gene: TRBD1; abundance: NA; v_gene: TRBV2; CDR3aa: CASSVRGQGQDGYTF; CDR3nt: TGTGCCAGCAGTGTCCGAGGACAGGGCCAGGATGGCTACACCTTC
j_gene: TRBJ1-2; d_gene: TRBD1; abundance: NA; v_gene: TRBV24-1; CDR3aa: CATSDRSGGNGYTF; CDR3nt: TGTGCCACCAGTGATCGCTCAGGGGGAAATGGCTACACCTTC
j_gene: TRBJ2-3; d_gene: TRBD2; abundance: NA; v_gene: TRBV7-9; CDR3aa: CASSPPTAGRDTDTQYF; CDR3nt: TGTGCCAGCAGCCCACCGACAGCCGGGAGGGACACAGATACGCAGTATTTT
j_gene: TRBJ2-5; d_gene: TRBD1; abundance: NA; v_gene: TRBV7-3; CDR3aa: CASSPRDRGGETQYF; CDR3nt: TGTGCCAGCAGCCCCAGGGACAGGGGAGGGGAGACCCAGTACTTC
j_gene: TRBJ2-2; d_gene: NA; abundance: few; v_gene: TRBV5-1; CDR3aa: CASSLGARTNTGELFF; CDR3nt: TGCGCCAGCAGCTTGGGGGCCAGAACGAACACCGGGGAGCTGTTTTTT
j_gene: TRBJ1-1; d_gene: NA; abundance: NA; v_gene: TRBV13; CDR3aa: CASSLGPEAEAFF; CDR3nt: TGTGCCAGCAGCTTAGGCCCAGAGGCTGAAGCTTTCTTT
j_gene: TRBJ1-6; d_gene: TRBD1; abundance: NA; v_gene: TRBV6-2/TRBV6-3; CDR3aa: CASSSRGQSNSPLHF; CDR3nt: TGTGCCAGCAGTTCTCGGGGACAGAGCAATTCACCCCTCCACTTT
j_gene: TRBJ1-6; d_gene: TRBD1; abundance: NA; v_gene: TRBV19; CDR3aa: CASSTGTGGYSPLHF; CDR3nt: TGTGCCAGTAGTACCGGGACAGGGGGCTATTCACCCCTCCACTTT
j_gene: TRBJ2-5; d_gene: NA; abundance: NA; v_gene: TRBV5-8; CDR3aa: CASSLLWTAETQYF; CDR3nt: TGTGCCAGCAGCTTGTTGTGGACAGCAGAGACCCAGTACTTC
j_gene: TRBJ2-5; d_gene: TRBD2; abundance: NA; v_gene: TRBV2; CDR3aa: CASRPPGLAGQETQYF; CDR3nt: TGTGCCAGCAGACCCCCGGGACTAGCGGGGCAAGAGACCCAGTACTTC
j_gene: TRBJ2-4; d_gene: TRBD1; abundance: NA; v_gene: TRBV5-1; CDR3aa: CASSLDRGDIQYF; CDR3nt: TGCGCCAGCAGCTTGGACAGGGGTGACATTCAGTACTTC
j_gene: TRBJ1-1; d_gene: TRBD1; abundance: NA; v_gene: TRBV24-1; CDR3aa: CATSTGGRTEAFF; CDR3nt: TGTGCCACCAGTACAGGGGGAAGAACTGAAGCTTTCTTT